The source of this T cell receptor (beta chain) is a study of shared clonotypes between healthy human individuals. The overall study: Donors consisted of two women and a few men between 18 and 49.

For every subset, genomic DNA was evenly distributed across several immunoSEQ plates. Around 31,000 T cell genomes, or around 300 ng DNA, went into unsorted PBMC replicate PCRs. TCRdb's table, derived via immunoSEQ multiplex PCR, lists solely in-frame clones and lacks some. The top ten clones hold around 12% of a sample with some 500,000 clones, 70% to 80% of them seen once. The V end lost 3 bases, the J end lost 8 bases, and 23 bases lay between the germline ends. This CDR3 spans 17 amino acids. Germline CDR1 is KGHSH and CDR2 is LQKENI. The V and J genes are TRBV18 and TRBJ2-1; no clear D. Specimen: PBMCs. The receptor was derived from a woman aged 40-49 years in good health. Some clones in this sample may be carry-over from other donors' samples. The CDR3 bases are TGTGCCAGCTCACCCTTTCGTGCAGCTACGAATATCTATGAGCAGTTCTTC. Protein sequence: CASSPFRAATNIYEQFF.